The 6 T cell receptor beta chains given below trace back to one sample, sequenced in a study of T cell responses to AZD1222 COVID-19 vaccine. Clones were sequenced by immunoSEQ multiplex PCR, and TCRdb holds only the in-frame ones, with some missing. Of over 100,000 clones in the sample, 90% are singletons; the top ten hold about 7%. The sequencing used peripheral blood, collected on day 0 of AZD1222 vaccination. The source is an adult in good health.

This chain uses TRBV27 with TRBJ2-2; the D gene could be TRBD1 or TRBD2 (5 bases each). V lost 5 bases and J 3 bases, leaving 13 bases between the germline ends. This CDR3 has 15 residues. Germline CDR1 reads MNHEY; CDR2 reads SMNVEV (reference sequence). The CDR3 region is CASSHWDGDTGELFF. In DNA form, the CDR3 reads TGTGCCAGCAGTCATTGGGACGGGGACACCGGGGAGCTGTTTTTT.

The CDR3 reads CASSLRDISSYNSPLHF. CDR3 DNA: TGCGCCAGCAGCTTGCGGGACATTAGCTCCTATAATTCACCCCTCCACTTT. J is TRBJ1-6 and V is TRBV4-3; D possibly corresponds to TRBD1 (6 bases). V dropped 5 bases and J dropped 0 bases, with 14 bases sitting between them. Germline loops: CDR1 LGHNA, CDR2 YSLEER. There are 17 residues in the CDR3.

The chain recombines TRBV9 with TRBJ1-1; 7 positions agree with TRBD1. V shed 0 bases, J shed 0 bases, and the junction held 5 bases outside the gene matches. The CDR3 has 16 residues. The germline V gene encodes CDR1 SGDLS and CDR2 YYNGEE. CDR3 DNA sequence: TGTGCCAGCAGCGTAGCCCCGGGGACAGTGAACACTGAAGCTTTCTTT. It specifies CASSVAPGTVNTEAFF.

The chain employs TRBV9 and TRBJ1-4; possible D gene TRBD1, 5 bases. Germline CDR1 reads SGDLS; CDR2 reads YYNGEE. Trimming shortened V by 3 bases and J by 4 bases, and 16 bases separated the two germline ends. The CDR3 has 16 amino acids. The CDR3 loop reads CASSAGTDLFNEKLFF. CDR3 bases: TGTGCCAGCAGCGCCGGGACGGACCTTTTTAATGAAAAACTGTTTTTT.

This chain links TRBV5-4 with TRBJ1-2; 10 bases are shared with TRBD1. The trim removed 4 bases at V and 7 bases at J, leaving 4 bases unmatched. Germline CDR1 SGHNT, CDR2 YYREEE (reference sequence). CDR3 length: 13 residues. CDR3 sequence: CASSQTGGGGYTF. The CDR3 nucleotides read TGTGCCAGCAGCCAGACAGGGGGCGGTGGCTACACCTTC.

V gene TRBV5-5 combines with J gene TRBJ2-3; D uncertain. Trimming shortened V by 4 bases and J by 7 bases, and 13 bases separated the two germline ends. The germline V gene has CDR1 SGHKS and CDR2 YYEKEE (reference sequence). The CDR3 has 13 residues. This CDR3 is CASSPYVSNTQYF. CDR3 sequence (DNA): TGTGCCAGCAGCCCGTACGTGTCCAATACGCAGTATTTT.